This T cell receptor beta chain was observed in a study of early T cells in non-severe SARS-CoV-2 infection. Study-level background: Unpaired chains resulted from sequencing bulk RNA of unsorted whole blood.

This clonotype showed up just a few times. Germline V gives CDR1 MNHNY, CDR2 SVGAGI (reference sequence). V was pared by 6 bases and J by 0 bases, with 16 bases between. This CDR3 region has 16 residues. Tagging with unique molecular identifiers was applied to individual cDNA molecules. TCRdb re-called the 5' RACE reads through MiXCR, storing one row per CDR3 protein. The sample contains 29,000 or so distinct CDR3 sequences, 4% to 5.5% of which appear only once. The origin of this receptor is an adult who was a healthcare worker with PCR-confirmed SARS-CoV-2 infection or an uninfected control (not recorded which). The chain couples TRBV6-6 to TRBJ2-3; weak D call: TRBD1 (6 bases). Sequenced material: whole blood. In nucleotides, the CDR3 is TGTGCCAGCAGCGTCAACAGGGCTTCGAGCACAGATACGCAGTATTTT. Residues: CASSVNRASSTDTQYF.